Presented here are 17 T cell receptor beta chains from one specimen sequenced in a study of T cell responses to AZD1222 COVID-19 vaccine (dated by TCRdb to the early 2020s). Receptor amplification or capture employed the immunoSEQ multiplex PCR assay. TCRdb took over this immuneACCESS table, retaining in-frame rearrangements with V and J assigned. Such tables are incomplete; in checked studies, under half of the missing clones stem from an unresolved V gene, and the remainder is unexplained. Here the sample has 140,000 or so clones; roughly 87% occur a single time. Of the sample, around 1.5% falls within the top ten clones. The intended sense of this specimen's time point label: about 28 days (+/-7) after the second vaccine dose. The source was peripheral blood, collected 28 days after the second AZD1222 dose. Every receptor here comes from an adult who received the AZD1222 COVID-19 vaccine.

The chain uses TRBV5-1 and TRBJ2-7, with D perhaps matching TRBD1 or TRBD2 (5 bases each). The germline V gene has CDR1 SGHRS and CDR2 YFSETQ. V gave up 4 bases and J gave up 0 bases, with 14 bases separating them. The CDR3 is 15 residues long. DNA for the CDR3: TGCGCCAGCAGCCCCGGGACGCTGAGCTCCTACGAGCAGTACTTC. Translating gives CASSPGTLSSYEQYF.

The chain links TRBV10-3 to TRBJ1-5; TRBD1 might be the D (5 bases). Germline loops: CDR1 ENHRY, CDR2 SYGVKD. V dropped 4 bases and J dropped 3 bases, with 10 bases sitting between them. CDR3 length: 14 amino acids. The CDR3 DNA reads TGTGCCATCAGTGTGCAAGGGACCAATCAGCCCCAGCATTTT. This gives the protein CAISVQGTNQPQHF.

The rearrangement joins TRBV7-3 to TRBJ2-1, with 13 positions matching TRBD2. Losses at the gene ends were 4 bases for V and 7 bases for J; bases not matched to a gene: 1. Germline V gene lookup returns CDR1 SGHTA and CDR2 FQGTGA. The CDR3 sequence is 14 residues long. The CDR3 DNA reads TGTGCCAGCAGCTGGACTAGCGGGAGTAATGAGCAGTTCTTC. The encoded protein is CASSWTSGSNEQFF.

The chain is built from TRBV10-1 and TRBJ2-1, with 14 bases lining up with TRBD2. The J segment lost 8 bases and the V segment lost 2 bases, leaving 5 bases of the junction unmatched. The CDR3 has 16 amino acids. Germline V gene sequence: CDR1 WNHNN, CDR2 SYGVQD (reference sequence). The CDR3 here is CASSEGLGLAGDEQFF. The CDR3 nucleotides read TGCGCCAGCAGTGAGGGGTTGGGACTAGCGGGAGATGAGCAGTTCTTC.

In DNA, the CDR3 is TGTGCCAGCAGTACTACTCTAGCGGGAGCCAATGAGCAGTTCTTC. Protein sequence: CASSTTLAGANEQFF. The rearrangement joins TRBV6-2 or TRBV6-3 to TRBJ2-1; TRBD2 aligns across 10 bases. The V gene's germline CDR1 is MNHEY and CDR2 SVGEGT. J was trimmed by 6 bases and V by 5 bases; bases with no gene match: 7. CDR3 length: 15 residues.

This clone was found once. The chain recombines TRBV2 with TRBJ1-1; 8 nucleotides match TRBD1. Germline V CDR1 and CDR2: SNHLY, FYNNEI. This CDR3 region has 14 residues. V was clipped by 7 bases and J by 4 bases; unmatched bases: 8. In DNA, the CDR3 is TGTGCCAGCACCAACGGACAGGGAGGCACTGAAGCTTTCTTT. Protein sequence: CASTNGQGGTEAFF. Combining the CDR3 with reference TRBV2 and TRBJ1-1 gives the whole variable domain EPEVTQTPSHQVTQMGQEVILRCVPISNHLYFYWYRQILGQKVEFLVSFYNNEISEKSEIFDDQFSVERPDGSNFTLKIRSTKLEDSAMYFCASTNGQGGTEAFFGQGTRLTVV.

The chain is built from TRBV5-1 and TRBJ1-1; D is ambiguous. V gave up 5 bases and J gave up 3 bases, with 11 bases separating them. The CDR3 loop spans 13 amino acids. CDR1 is SGHRS, CDR2 YFSETQ, per germline. CDR3 coding DNA: TGCGCCAGCAGTTTTAACCGGGACACTGAAGCTTTCTTT. Translated, it gives CASSFNRDTEAFF. Complete variable domain (other parts from reference TRBV5-1 and TRBJ1-1): KAGVTQTPRYLIKTRGQQVTLSCSPISGHRSVSWYQQTPGQGLQFLFEYFSETQRNKGNFPGRFSGRQFSNSRSEMNVSTLELGDSALYLCASSFNRDTEAFFGQGTRLTVV.

V is TRBV19 and J is TRBJ2-5; D unclear. The ends were cut back, 5 bases at V and 5 bases at J, with 18 bases in the middle. Looked up from germline, CDR1 is LNHDA and CDR2 is SQIVND (reference sequence). The CDR3 contains 15 residues. The CDR3 region has the DNA TGTGCCAGTAGTTCCAGACACAAAACCGGGGAGACCCAGTACTTC. Residues: CASSSRHKTGETQYF.

This clone has just one count. The chain joins TRBV28 to TRBJ1-6; 11 bases are shared with TRBD1. The CDR3 has 18 residues. Germline V CDR1 and CDR2: MDHEN, SYDVKM. V dropped 2 bases and J dropped 0; count of bases not matched to a gene: 3. The CDR3 spells CASSLRDRGSSYNSPLHF. The CDR3 bases are TGTGCCAGCAGTTTAAGGGACAGGGGGAGCTCCTATAATTCACCCCTCCACTTT.

The rearrangement uses TRBV24-1 and TRBJ2-1; 7 bases match TRBD2. The CDR3 is made up of 13 amino acids. V shed 1 base and J 10 bases; nucleotides not matched to a gene: 3. CDR1 KGHDR and CDR2 SFDVKD come from the germline V gene. CDR3: CATSDLLAHEQFF. Written as DNA, the CDR3 is TGTGCCACCAGTGATTTACTAGCGCACGAGCAGTTCTTC.

The chain has TRBV9 and TRBJ2-7; 7 bases align to TRBD1. Trimming took 0 bases from V and 6 from J; bases not matched to a gene: 9. Per germline, CDR1 SGDLS and CDR2 YYNGEE. The CDR3 length is 15 residues. The CDR3 reads CASSVGKGAGLEQYF. Written as DNA, the CDR3 is TGTGCCAGCAGCGTAGGTAAGGGGGCGGGCCTCGAGCAGTACTTC. Based on the CDR3 plus reference TRBV9 and TRBJ2-7, the full variable domain is DSGVTQTPKHLITATGQRVTLRCSPRSGDLSVYWYQQSLDQGLQFLIQYYNGEERAKGNILERFSAQQFPDLHSELNLSSLELGDSALYFCASSVGKGAGLEQYFGPGTRLTVT.

This clone was recorded only once. The CDR3 region is CASGRPYNEQFF. The CDR3 DNA reads TGTGCCAGCGGGAGGCCCTACAATGAGCAGTTCTTC. The chain links TRBV21-1 to TRBJ2-1; the table gives TRBD2 as D, unverified against the DNA. TRBV21-1 is a pseudogene locus. The CDR3 loop spans 12 amino acids.

This chain connects TRBV18 to TRBJ2-2; no definite D call. The CDR3 spans 14 residues. Trimming took 3 bases from V and 9 from J, leaving 14 bases between them. Germline V gene lookup returns CDR1 KGHSH and CDR2 LQKENI. The DNA of the CDR3 is TGTGCCAGCTCACCGGACCTCGCGGACCGGGAGCTGTTTTTT. Its protein product is CASSPDLADRELFF. Filled out from reference TRBV18 and TRBJ2-2, the complete variable domain reads NAGVMQNPRHLVRRRGQEARLRCSPMKGHSHVYWYRQLPEEGLKFMVYLQKENIIDESGMPKERFSAEFPKEGPSILRIQQVVRGDSAAYFCASSPDLADRELFFGEGSRLTVL.

The chain recombines TRBV6-5 with TRBJ1-6; TRBD1 matches at 7 bases. V lost 1 base to trimming and J lost 7 bases; unmatched junction nucleotides: 7. Germline CDR1 is MNHEY and CDR2 is SVGAGI. The CDR3 loop spans 16 amino acids. The CDR3 coding sequence is TGTGCCAGCAGTTACTTTTCCACAGGGGTAAATTCACCCCTCCACTTT. The encoded protein is CASSYFSTGVNSPLHF.

This CDR3 is CASSQAGGNYGYTF. The DNA of the CDR3 is TGTGCCAGCAGCCAAGCCGGGGGAAACTATGGCTACACCTTC. The V gene is TRBV3-1 (or the pseudogene TRBV3-2), the J gene TRBJ1-2; D might be TRBD1 (5 bases). Germline V lookup: CDR1 LGHDT, CDR2 YNNKEL (reference sequence). This CDR3 is 14 amino acids long. V was shortened by 1 base and J by 2 bases, with 8 bases between the two germline ends.

This clone was observed a single time. The gene calls are TRBV7-2 and TRBJ2-5; 8 nucleotides agree with TRBD1. Trimming cost V 5 bases and J 7 bases; bases outside gene matches: 12. CDR3 size: 15 residues. The germline CDR1 and CDR2 sequences are SGHTA and FQGNSA. The CDR3 sequence: CASSPWTGSYGTQYF. Written as DNA, the CDR3 is TGTGCCAGCAGCCCTTGGACAGGGAGTTATGGGACCCAGTACTTC.

The V gene is TRBV27, the J gene TRBJ2-4, with 9 bases aligning to TRBD1. V lost 7 bases and J lost 5; bases outside the gene matches: 3. CDR3 size: 13 residues. Germline CDR1 MNHEY, CDR2 SMNVEV (reference sequence). The CDR3 DNA is TGTGCCAGCATAAGGACAGGGGAAAACATTCAGTACTTC. Protein product: CASIRTGENIQYF.